Following are 9 T cell receptor beta chains from one sample sequenced in a study of T cell responses to AZD1222 COVID-19 vaccine. Data came from immunoSEQ multiplex PCR; TCRdb stores just in-frame clones and leaves some out. The table has about 150,000 clones, 70% to 90% seen once; the top ten hold 5.5% to 8.5%. Here the sequenced sample was peripheral blood, taken after recovery from COVID-19. All receptors derive from an adult who had recovered from COVID-19.

The J gene is TRBJ1-1, the V gene TRBV2, with D perhaps TRBD1 (6 bases). The CDR3 runs to 13 residues. Trimming stripped 8 bases from V and 4 bases from J, with 14 bases between. Per germline, CDR1 SNHLY and CDR2 FYNNEI. DNA of the CDR3: TGTGCCAGCGGACAGACTTCCGGCACTGAAGCTTTCTTT. Its translation is CASGQTSGTEAFF. Together with reference TRBV2 and TRBJ1-1, the CDR3 gives the full variable domain: EPEVTQTPSHQVTQMGQEVILRCVPISNHLYFYWYRQILGQKVEFLVSFYNNEISEKSEIFDDQFSVERPDGSNFTLKIRSTKLEDSAMYFCASGQTSGTEAFFGQGTRLTVV.

The J gene is TRBJ2-4, the V gene TRBV6-1; D is possibly TRBD2 (6 bases). Germline V gene lookup returns CDR1 MNHNS and CDR2 SASEGT. V gave up 7 bases and J gave up 7 bases, with 23 bases separating them. The CDR3 is made up of 16 amino acids. CDR3 residues: CASTEILARRANIQYF. CDR3 nucleotides: TGTGCCAGCACTGAGATTCTAGCGAGAAGGGCGAACATTCAGTACTTC.

The CDR3 sequence: CASSQGGRSDTQYF. For the CDR3, the DNA is TGTGCCAGCAGCCAAGGCGGGCGGTCAGATACGCAGTATTTT. J is TRBJ2-3 and V is TRBV3-1 (or the pseudogene TRBV3-2); D might be TRBD2 (5 bases). The CDR3 loop spans 14 amino acids. Germline V gene sequence: CDR1 LGHDT, CDR2 YNNKEL (reference sequence). Trimming took 1 base from V and 4 from J, leaving 9 bases between them.

The J gene is TRBJ2-7, the V gene TRBV28; D is uncertain. V was clipped by 3 bases and J by 0 bases, with 9 bases between them. The length of the CDR3 is 14 residues. The germline gives CDR1 MDHEN, CDR2 SYDVKM. As DNA, the CDR3 is TGTGCCAGCAGTTTCGGCCCGAGCTCCTACGAGCAGTACTTC. Its translation: CASSFGPSSYEQYF.

This clone has a single count. The V and J genes are TRBV28 and TRBJ2-7; D may be TRBD2 (5 bases). V dropped 3 bases and J dropped 5 bases, with 8 bases sitting between them. CDR1 is MDHEN and CDR2 is SYDVKM in the germline V gene. This CDR3 comprises 12 residues. The CDR3 sequence is CASSLRADEQYF. The CDR3 DNA follows: TGTGCCAGCAGTTTGAGGGCGGACGAGCAGTACTTC. Looking up the rest from reference TRBV28 and TRBJ2-7 gives the full variable domain: DVKVTQSSRYLVKRTGEKVFLECVQDMDHENMFWYRQDPGLGLRLIYFSYDVKMKEKGDIPEGYSVSREKKERFSLILESASTNQTSMYLCASSLRADEQYFGPGTRLTVT.

This clone showed up just a few times. This chain uses TRBV6-5 with TRBJ2-2; D call uncertain. Trimming left V 0 bases short and J 7 bases short, with 3 bases between. CDR1 and CDR2 from the germline V gene are MNHEY and SVGAGI. CDR3 size: 12 residues. As DNA, the CDR3 is TGTGCCAGCAGTTACTCTGACGGGGAGCTGTTTTTT. Translation gives CASSYSDGELFF.

This clone was seen a few times. The chain employs TRBV6-6 and TRBJ2-7; D may be TRBD1 (6 bases). With 6 bases removed from V and 0 bases from J, the gap between germline ends came to 12 bases. The CDR3 is 14 residues long. Germline V lookup: CDR1 MNHNY, CDR2 SVGAGI (reference sequence). In nucleotides, the CDR3 is TGTGCCAGCAGACAGGGAGACTACTCCTACGAGCAGTACTTC. Amino acid sequence: CASRQGDYSYEQYF.

Details on this clone: This CDR3 is also generated by other DNA sequences in the sample. The V and J genes are TRBV6-2 or TRBV6-3 and TRBJ1-5; D uncertain. Germline V gene sequence: CDR1 MNHEY, CDR2 SVGEGT. The germline V and J ends were trimmed by 3 bases and 3 bases, with 3 bases remaining between them. The CDR3 is 12 residues long. The CDR3, as DNA: TGTGCCAGCAGTTATGACAATCAGCCCCAGCATTTT. Its translation is CASSYDNQPQHF.

This chain connects TRBV7-9 to TRBJ1-2; no definite D call. The germline gives CDR1 SEHNR, CDR2 FQNEAQ (reference sequence). With 1 base removed from V and 7 bases from J, the gap between germline ends came to 7 bases. The CDR3 sequence is 12 residues long. The DNA for the CDR3 is TGTGCCAGCAGCTTAGGAGAGGGTGGCTACACCTTC. It is translated as CASSLGEGGYTF.